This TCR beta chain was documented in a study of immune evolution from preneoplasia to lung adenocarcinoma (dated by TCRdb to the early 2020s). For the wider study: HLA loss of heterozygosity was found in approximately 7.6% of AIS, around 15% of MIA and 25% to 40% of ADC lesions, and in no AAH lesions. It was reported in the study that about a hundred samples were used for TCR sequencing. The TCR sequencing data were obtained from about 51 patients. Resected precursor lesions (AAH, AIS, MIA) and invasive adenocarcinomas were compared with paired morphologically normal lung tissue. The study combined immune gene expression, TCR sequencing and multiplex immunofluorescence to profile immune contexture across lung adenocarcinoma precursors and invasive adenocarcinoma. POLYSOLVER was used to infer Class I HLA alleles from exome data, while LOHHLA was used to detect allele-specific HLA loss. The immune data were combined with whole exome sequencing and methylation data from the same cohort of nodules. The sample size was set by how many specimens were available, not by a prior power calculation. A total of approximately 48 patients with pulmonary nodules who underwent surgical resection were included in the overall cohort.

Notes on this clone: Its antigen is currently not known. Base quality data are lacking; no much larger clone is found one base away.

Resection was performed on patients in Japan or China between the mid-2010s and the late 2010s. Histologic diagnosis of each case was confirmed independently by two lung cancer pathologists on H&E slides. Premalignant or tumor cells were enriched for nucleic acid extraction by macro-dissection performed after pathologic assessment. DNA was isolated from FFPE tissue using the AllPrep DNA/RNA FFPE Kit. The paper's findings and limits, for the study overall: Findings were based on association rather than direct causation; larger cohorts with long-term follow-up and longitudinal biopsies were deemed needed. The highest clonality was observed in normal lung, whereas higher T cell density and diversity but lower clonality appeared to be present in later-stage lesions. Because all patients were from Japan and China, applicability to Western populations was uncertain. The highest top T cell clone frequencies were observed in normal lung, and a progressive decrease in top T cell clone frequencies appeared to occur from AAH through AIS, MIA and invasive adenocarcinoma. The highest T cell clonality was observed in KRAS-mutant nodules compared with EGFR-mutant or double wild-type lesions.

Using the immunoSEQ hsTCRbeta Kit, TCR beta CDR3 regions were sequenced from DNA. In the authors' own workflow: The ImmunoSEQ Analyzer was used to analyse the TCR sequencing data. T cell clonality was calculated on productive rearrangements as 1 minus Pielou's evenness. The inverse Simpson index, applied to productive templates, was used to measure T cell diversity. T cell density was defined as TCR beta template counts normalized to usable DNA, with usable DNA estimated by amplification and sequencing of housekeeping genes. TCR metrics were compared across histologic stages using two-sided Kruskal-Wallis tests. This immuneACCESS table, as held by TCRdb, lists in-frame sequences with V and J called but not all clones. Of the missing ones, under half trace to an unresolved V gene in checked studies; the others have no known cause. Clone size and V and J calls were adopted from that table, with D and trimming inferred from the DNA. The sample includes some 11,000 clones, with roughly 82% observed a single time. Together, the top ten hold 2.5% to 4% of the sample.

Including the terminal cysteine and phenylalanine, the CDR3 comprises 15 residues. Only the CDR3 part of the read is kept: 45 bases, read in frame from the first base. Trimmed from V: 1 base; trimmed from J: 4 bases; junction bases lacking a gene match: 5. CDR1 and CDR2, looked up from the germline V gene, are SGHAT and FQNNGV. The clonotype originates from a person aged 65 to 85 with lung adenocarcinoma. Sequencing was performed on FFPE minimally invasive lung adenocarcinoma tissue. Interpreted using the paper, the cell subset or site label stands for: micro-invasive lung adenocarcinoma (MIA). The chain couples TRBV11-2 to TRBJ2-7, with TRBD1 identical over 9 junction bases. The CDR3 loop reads CASSLGGQGLYEQYF. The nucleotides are TGTGCCAGCAGCTTAGGTGGACAGGGGCTTTACGAGCAGTACTTC.